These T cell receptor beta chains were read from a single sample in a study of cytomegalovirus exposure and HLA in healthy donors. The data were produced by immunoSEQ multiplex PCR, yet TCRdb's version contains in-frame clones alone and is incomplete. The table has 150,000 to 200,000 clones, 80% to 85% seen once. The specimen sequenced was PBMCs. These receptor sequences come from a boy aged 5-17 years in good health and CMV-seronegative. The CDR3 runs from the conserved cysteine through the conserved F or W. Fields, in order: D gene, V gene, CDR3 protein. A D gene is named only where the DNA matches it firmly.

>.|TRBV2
CASRPPTGNTIYF
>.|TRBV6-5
CASSLGGDYNEQFF
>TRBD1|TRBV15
CATSMGLGTGNFGNQPQHF
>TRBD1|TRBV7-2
CASSLGTGRETQYF
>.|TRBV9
CASSAGVYGYTF
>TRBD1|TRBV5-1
CASSPQLTGDGETQYF
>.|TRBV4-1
CASSLQESNQPQHF
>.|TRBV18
CASSPDKSSYEQYF
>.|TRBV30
CAWRGVGGYTF
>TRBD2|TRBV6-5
CASTKAGGSEQYF
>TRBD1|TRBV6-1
CASSELLGQIPSYEQYF
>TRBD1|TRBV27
CASSVRTGGPVVYTF
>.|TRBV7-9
CASSPSQGSNQPQHF
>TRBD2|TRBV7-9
CASSDWTSGSEQYF
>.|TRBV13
CASSPGWDEQFF
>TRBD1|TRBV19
CASSGQGFYGYTF
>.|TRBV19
CASNRDSNEAFF
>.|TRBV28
CASSGTGQFF
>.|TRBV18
CASSPRQSPNYGYTF
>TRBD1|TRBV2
CASRRSGTGTYEQYF
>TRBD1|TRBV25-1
CASHRGENYGYTF
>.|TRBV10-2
CASSQGRGGGIRSNTEAFF